The sequence of this T cell receptor beta chain was determined in a study of spatial heterogeneity in lung cancer. Across the whole study: Where present, follow-up PBMC were sequenced a median of around two years after resection. The study consistently detected more beta-chain than alpha-chain sequences.

A unique molecular identifier was carried by every single TCR cDNA molecule. TCRdb reprocessed the 5' RACE reads with MiXCR, giving one entry per CDR3 protein. The sample consists of tens of thousands of distinct CDR3 sequences, 8% to 9.5% of them appearing once. This clonotype was seen at least ten times. Sample time point: blood at routine non-recurrence follow-up after resection. The sequenced material consisted of unsorted whole RNA from tumor, nontumor lung or frozen PBMC. This CDR3 contains 15 residues. From germline, CDR1 is SGHTA and CDR2 FQGTGA. V was pared by 5 bases and J by 6 bases, with 14 bases between.

The sample here was PBMCs, taken at follow-up. The source is a female donor with early-stage non-small cell lung cancer. The J gene is TRBJ2-6, the V gene TRBV7-3; no clear D. The CDR3 sequence: CASSPVALEANVLTF. The CDR3 DNA sequence: TGTGCCAGCAGCCCTGTAGCCCTTGAGGCCAACGTCCTGACTTTC. Filled out from reference TRBV7-3 and TRBJ2-6, the complete variable domain reads GAGVSQTPSNKVTEKGKYVELRCDPISGHTALYWYRQSLGQGPEFLIYFQGTGAADDSGLPNDRFFAVRPEGSVSTLKIQRTERGDSAVYLCASSPVALEANVLTFGAGSRLTVL.